This note documents a single T cell receptor (beta chain) sequence. These data belong to a study of blood T cell repertoires in COVID-19. CDR1 and CDR2 (germline): SGHTA, FQGTGA. Germline trimming cut 4 bases from V and 5 bases from J; bases unmatched to any gene: 9. CDR3 length equals 15 residues. This table comes from immunoSEQ multiplex PCR, and its TCRdb copy is limited to in-frame clones, with some not included. The table has a few hundred thousand clones, 86% seen once. The TCR sequence derives from a man between 18 and 35 years old with active or convalescent COVID-19. The source material was peripheral blood. The chain employs TRBV7-3 and TRBJ2-3, with 7 bases identical to TRBD1. The CDR3 nucleotides are TGTGCCAGCAGCTCAGACAGGGTTCGTGGAGATACGCAGTATTTT. Protein product: CASSSDRVRGDTQYF.